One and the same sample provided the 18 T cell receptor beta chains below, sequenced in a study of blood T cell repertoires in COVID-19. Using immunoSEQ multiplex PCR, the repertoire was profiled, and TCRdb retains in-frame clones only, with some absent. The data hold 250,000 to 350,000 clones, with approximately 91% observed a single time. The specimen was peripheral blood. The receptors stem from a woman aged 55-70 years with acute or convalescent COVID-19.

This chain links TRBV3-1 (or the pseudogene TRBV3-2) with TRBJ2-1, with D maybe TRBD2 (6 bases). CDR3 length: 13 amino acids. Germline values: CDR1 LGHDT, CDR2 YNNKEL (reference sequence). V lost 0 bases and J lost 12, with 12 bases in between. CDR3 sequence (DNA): TGTGCCAGCAGCCAAGAACGGGAGCGACCGCAGTTCTTC. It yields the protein CASSQERERPQFF.

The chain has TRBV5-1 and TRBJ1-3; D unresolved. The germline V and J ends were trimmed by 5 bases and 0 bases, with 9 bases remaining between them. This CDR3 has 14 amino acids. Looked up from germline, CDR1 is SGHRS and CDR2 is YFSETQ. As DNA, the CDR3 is TGCGCCAGCAGAGAAAGGAGCTCTGGAAACACCATATATTTT. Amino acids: CASRERSSGNTIYF.

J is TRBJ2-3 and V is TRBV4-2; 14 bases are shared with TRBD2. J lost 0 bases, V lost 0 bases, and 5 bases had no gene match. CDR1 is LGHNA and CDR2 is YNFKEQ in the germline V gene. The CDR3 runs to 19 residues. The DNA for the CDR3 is TGTGCCAGCAGCCAAGATACGGGGACTAGCGGGAGCAGCACAGATACGCAGTATTTT. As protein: CASSQDTGTSGSSTDTQYF.

CDR3 loop: CASSQGASGYEQYF. The CDR3, as DNA: TGTGCCAGCAGCCAAGGGGCTAGCGGCTACGAGCAGTACTTC. The chain employs TRBV3-1 (or the pseudogene TRBV3-2) and TRBJ2-7; 7 bases match TRBD2. CDR1 and CDR2 (germline): LGHDT, YNNKEL (reference sequence). This CDR3 is built from 14 residues. J gave up 3 bases and V 1 base, and 3 bases lay outside the gene matches.

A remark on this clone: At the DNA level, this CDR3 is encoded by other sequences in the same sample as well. The CDR3 coding sequence is TGTGCCAGCAGTTACTCGGGGGGGGGCTATGGCTACACCTTC. Translation gives CASSYSGGGYGYTF. The V gene is TRBV6-5, the J gene TRBJ1-2; D is perhaps TRBD1 (5 bases). This CDR3 is 14 amino acids long. Trimming removed 0 bases from V and 4 bases from J, with 9 bases in between. Germline V gene data show CDR1 as MNHEY and CDR2 as SVGAGI.

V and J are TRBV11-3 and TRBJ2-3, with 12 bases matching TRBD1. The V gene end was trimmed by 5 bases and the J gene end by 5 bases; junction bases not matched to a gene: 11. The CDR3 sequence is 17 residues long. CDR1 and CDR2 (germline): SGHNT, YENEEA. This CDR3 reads CASSTGTGGALVDTQYF. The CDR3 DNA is TGTGCCAGCAGCACTGGGACAGGGGGCGCCCTGGTAGATACGCAGTATTTT.

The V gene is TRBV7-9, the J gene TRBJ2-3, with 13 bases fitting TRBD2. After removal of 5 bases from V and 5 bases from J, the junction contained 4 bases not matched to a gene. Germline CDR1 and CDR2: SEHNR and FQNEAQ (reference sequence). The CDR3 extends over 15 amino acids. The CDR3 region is CASSLTSGRIDTQYF. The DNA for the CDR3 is TGTGCCAGCAGCCTGACTAGCGGGAGGATAGATACGCAGTATTTT.

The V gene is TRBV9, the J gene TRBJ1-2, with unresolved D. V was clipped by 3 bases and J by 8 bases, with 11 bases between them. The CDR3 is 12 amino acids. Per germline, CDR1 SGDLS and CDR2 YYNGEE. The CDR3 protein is CASSAMYSGYTF. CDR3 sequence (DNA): TGTGCCAGCAGCGCGATGTACAGCGGCTACACCTTC.

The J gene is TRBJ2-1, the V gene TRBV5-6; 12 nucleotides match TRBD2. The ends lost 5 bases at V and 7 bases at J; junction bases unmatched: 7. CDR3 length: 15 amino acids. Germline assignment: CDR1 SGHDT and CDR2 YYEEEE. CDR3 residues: CASSFPGTSGNEQFF. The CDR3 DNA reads TGTGCCAGCAGTTTTCCCGGGACTAGCGGGAATGAGCAGTTCTTC.

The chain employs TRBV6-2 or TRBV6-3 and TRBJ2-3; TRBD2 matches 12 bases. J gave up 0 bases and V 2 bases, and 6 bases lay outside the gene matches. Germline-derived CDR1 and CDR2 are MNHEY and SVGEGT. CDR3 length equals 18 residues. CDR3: CASSYRRGTSGSTDTQYF. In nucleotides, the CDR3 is TGTGCCAGCAGTTACCGCCGCGGGACTAGCGGGAGCACAGATACGCAGTATTTT.

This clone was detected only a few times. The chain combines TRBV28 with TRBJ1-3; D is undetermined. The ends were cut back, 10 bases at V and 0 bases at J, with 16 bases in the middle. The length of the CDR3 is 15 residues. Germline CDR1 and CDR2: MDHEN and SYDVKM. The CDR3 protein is CATSGRTGSGNTIYF. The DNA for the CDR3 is TGTGCCACCTCTGGCCGGACTGGCTCTGGAAACACCATATATTTT.

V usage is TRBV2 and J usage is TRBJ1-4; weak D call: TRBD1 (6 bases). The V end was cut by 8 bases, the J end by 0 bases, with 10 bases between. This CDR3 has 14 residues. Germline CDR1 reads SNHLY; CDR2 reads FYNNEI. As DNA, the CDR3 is TGTGCCAGCCGACAGGAGACAACTAATGAAAAACTGTTTTTT. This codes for CASRQETTNEKLFF.

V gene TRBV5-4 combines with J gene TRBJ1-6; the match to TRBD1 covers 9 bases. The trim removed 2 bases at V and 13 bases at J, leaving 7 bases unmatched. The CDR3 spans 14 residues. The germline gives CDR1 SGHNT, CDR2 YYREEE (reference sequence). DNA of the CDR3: TGTGCCAGCAGCTTCGAGGGACAGGGCTGGCCCCTCCACTTT. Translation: CASSFEGQGWPLHF.

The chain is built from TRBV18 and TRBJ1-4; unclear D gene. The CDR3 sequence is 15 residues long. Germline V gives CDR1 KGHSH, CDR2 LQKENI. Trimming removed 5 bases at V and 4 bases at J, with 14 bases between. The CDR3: CASSGARGINEKLFF. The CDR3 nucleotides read TGTGCCAGCTCAGGCGCTCGAGGGATTAATGAAAAACTGTTTTTT.

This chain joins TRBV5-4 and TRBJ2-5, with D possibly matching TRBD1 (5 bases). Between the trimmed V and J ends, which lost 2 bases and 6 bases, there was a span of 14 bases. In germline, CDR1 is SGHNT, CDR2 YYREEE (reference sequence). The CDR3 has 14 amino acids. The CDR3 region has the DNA TGTGCCAGCAGCTTTGGAGACAGTCCTAAGACCCAGTACTTC. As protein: CASSFGDSPKTQYF.

CDR3 nucleotides: TGTGCCAGCAGTTACAGGGGGCAGACTGAAGCTTTCTTT. As protein: CASSYRGQTEAFF. The chain combines TRBV6-2 or TRBV6-3 with TRBJ1-1; 7 nucleotides align to TRBD1. Germline V CDR1 and CDR2: MNHEY, SVGEGT. After removal of 2 bases from V and 5 bases from J, the junction contained 2 bases not matched to a gene. The CDR3 loop spans 13 amino acids.

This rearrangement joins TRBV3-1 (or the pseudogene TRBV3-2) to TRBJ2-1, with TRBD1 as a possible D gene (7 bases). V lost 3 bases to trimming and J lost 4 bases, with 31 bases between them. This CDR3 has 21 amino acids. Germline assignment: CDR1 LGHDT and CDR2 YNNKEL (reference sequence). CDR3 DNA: TGTGCCAGCAGCCACCCCACCCCGGACCACGGGTTCAGGGGGGTTTACAATGAGCAGTTCTTC. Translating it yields CASSHPTPDHGFRGVYNEQFF.

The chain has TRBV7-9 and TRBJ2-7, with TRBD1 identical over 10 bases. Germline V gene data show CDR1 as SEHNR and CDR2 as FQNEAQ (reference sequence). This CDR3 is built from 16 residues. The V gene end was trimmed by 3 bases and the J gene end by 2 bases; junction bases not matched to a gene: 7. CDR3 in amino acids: CASSFAPGQGTYEQYF. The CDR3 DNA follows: TGTGCCAGCAGCTTCGCACCGGGACAGGGGACCTACGAGCAGTACTTC.